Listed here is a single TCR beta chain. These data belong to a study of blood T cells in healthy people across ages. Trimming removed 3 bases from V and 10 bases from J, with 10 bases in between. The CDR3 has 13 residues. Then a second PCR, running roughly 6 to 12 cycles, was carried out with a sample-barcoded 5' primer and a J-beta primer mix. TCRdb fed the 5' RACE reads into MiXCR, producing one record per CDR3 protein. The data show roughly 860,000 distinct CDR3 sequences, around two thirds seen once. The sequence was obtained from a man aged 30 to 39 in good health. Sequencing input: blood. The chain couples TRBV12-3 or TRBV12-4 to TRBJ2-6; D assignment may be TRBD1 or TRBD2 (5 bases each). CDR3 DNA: TGTGCCAGCAGTTTCTGGGGGTCTAACGTCCTGACTTTC. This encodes CASSFWGSNVLTF.